Here is one TCR beta chain with its context. The antigen is unknown. The entry originates in a study of long-term antiretroviral therapy in people with HIV. Survey level was the resolution at which the v3.0 immunoSEQ assay ran. Clones were sequenced by immunoSEQ multiplex PCR, and TCRdb holds only the in-frame ones, with some missing. Here the sample spans 15,000 to 20,000 clones, almost 80% being singletons. Overall study results and limits: Transplant donor controls retained higher diversity, though diversity increased after ART.

Two or more post-ART PBMC samples, plus at least one pre-ART sample, were available for each donor. The TCR was taken from a woman between 40 and 55 years old with HIV. Sequenced material: unsorted PBMCs, taken 2.3 years after starting antiretroviral therapy.

The CDR3 here is CASSWSGGITYEQYF. The DNA for the CDR3 is TGCGCCAGCAGCTGGAGTGGTGGGATTACCTACGAGCAGTACTTC. V gene TRBV5-1 combines with J gene TRBJ2-7; D is ambiguous. The CDR3 is 15 amino acids. CDR1 and CDR2 (germline): SGHRS, YFSETQ. V was clipped by 3 bases and J by 2 bases, with 15 bases between them.